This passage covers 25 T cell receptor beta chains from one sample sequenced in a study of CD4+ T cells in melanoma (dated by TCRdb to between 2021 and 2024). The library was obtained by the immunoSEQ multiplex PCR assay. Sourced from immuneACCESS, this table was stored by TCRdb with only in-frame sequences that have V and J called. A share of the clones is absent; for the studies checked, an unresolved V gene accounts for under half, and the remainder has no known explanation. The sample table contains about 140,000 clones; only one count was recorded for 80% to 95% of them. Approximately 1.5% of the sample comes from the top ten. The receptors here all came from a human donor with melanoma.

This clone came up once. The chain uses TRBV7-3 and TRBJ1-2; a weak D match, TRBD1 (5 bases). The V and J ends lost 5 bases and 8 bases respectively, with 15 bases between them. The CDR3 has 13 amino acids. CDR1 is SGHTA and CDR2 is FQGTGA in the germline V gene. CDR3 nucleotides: TGTGCCAGCAGCCCTGGTCGGGAGGGGGGCTACACCTTC. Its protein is CASSPGREGGYTF.

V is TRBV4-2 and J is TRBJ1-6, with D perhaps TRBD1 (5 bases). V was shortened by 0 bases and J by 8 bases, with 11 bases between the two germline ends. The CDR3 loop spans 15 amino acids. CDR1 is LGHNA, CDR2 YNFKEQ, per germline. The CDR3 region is CASSQDRGWDSPLHF. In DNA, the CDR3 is TGTGCCAGCAGCCAAGATAGGGGTTGGGATTCACCCCTCCACTTT.

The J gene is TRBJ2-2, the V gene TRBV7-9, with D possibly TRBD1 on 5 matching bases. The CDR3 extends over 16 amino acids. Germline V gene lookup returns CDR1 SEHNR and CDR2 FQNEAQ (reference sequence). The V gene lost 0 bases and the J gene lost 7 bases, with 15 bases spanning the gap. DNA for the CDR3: TGTGCCAGCAGCTTAGCAGCTGCAGGGTGGAACGGGGAGCTGTTTTTT. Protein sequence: CASSLAAAGWNGELFF.

CDR3 DNA sequence: TGTGCCATCAGTGAGATGGGCACCGGGGAGCTGTTTTTT. It codes for CAISEMGTGELFF. V and J are TRBV10-3 and TRBJ2-2, with D uncertain. Germline CDR1 and CDR2: ENHRY and SYGVKD. The CDR3 is 13 amino acids. Trimming took off 2 bases at V and 4 bases at J, with 5 bases between the two ends.

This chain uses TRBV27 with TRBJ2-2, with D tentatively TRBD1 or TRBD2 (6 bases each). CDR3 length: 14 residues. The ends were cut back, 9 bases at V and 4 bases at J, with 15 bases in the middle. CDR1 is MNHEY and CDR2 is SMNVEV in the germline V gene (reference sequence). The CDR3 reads CASSRGEATGELFF. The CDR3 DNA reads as TGTGCCAGTAGTAGGGGGGAGGCCACCGGGGAGCTGTTTTTT.

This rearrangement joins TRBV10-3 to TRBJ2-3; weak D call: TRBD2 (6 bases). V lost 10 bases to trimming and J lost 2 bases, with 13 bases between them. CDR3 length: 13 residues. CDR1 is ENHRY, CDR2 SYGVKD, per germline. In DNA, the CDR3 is TGTGCCAGCACTAGGGAGGCCACAGATACGCAGTATTTT. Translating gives CASTREATDTQYF.

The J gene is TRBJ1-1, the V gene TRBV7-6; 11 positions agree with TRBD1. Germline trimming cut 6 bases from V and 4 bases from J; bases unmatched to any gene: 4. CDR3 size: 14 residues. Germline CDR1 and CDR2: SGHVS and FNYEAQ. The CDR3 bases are TGTGCCAGCAGTCGGGACAGGGGGGGCACTGAAGCTTTCTTT. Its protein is CASSRDRGGTEAFF.

CDR3 residues: CASRDLGTEAFF. CDR3 nucleotides: TGTGCCAGCAGGGACCTGGGAACTGAAGCTTTCTTT. The chain couples TRBV6-6 to TRBJ1-1; D is unresolved. The CDR3 covers 12 residues. The germline CDR1 and CDR2 sequences are MNHNY and SVGAGI (reference sequence). Trimming shortened V by 6 bases and J by 5 bases, and 10 bases separated the two germline ends.

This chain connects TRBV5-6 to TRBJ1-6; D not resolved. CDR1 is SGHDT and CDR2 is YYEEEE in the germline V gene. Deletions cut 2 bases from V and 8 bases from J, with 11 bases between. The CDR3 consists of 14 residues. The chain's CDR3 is CASSLRGFDSPLHF. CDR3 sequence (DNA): TGTGCCAGCAGCTTACGTGGGTTTGATTCACCCCTCCACTTT.

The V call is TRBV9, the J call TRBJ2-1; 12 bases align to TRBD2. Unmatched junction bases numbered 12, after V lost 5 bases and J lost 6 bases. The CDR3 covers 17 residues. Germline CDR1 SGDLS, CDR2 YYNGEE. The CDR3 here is CASRGRTGTSGLNEQFF. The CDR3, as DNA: TGTGCCAGCAGAGGCCGTACCGGGACTAGCGGGCTCAATGAGCAGTTCTTC.

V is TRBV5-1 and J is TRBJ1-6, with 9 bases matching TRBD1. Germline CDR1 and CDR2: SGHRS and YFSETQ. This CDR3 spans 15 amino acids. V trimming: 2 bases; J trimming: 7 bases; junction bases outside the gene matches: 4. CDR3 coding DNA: TGCGCCAGCAGCTTCGATGGACAGGGGAATTCACCCCTCCACTTT. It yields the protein CASSFDGQGNSPLHF.

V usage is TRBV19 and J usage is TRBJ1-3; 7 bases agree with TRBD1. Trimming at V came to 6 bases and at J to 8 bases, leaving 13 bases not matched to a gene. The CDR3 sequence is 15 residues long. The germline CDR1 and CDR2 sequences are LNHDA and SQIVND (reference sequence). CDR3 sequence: CASRYSTGPPDTIYF. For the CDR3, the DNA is TGTGCCAGTAGGTATTCGACAGGGCCTCCGGACACCATATATTTT.

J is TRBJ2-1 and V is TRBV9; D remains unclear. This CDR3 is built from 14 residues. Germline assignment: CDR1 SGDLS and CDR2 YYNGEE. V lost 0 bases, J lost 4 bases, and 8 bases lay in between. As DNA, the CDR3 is TGTGCCAGCAGCGTAGGGGCACTTTACAATGAGCAGTTCTTC. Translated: CASSVGALYNEQFF.

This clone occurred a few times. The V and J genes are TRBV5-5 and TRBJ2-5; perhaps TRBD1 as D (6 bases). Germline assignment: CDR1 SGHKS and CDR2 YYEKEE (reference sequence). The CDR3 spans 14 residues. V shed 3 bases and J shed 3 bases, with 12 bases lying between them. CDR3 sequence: CASSSTGTKETQYF. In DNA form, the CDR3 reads TGTGCCAGCAGCTCTACCGGGACAAAAGAGACCCAGTACTTC.

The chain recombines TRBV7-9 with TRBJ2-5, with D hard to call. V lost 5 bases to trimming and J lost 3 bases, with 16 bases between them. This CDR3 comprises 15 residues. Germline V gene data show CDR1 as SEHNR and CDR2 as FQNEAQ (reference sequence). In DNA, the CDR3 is TGTGCCAGCAGCCAGGTTTCATTGCGAAAAGAGACCCAGTACTTC. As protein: CASSQVSLRKETQYF.

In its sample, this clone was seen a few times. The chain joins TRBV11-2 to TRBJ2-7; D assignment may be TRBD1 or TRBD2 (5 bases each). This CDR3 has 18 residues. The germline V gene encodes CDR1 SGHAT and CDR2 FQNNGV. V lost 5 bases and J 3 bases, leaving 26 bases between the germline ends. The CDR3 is CASSPIGRGPKAIYEQYF. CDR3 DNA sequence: TGTGCCAGCAGCCCTATAGGCCGGGGACCTAAAGCCATCTACGAGCAGTACTTC.

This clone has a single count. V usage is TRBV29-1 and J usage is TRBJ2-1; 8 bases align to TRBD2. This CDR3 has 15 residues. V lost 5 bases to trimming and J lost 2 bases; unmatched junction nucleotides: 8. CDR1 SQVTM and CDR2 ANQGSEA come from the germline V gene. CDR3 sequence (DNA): TGCAGCGTTTCAGCTCCCGGGGGGGCCTACAATGAGCAGTTCTTC. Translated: CSVSAPGGAYNEQFF.

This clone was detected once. Written as DNA, the CDR3 is TGTGCCAGCAGCTTGGCCAACAGGGACGAGACCCAGTACTTC. Amino acids: CASSLANRDETQYF. The chain carries TRBV5-8 and TRBJ2-5; weak D call: TRBD1 (6 bases). The V end was cut by 0 bases, the J end by 5 bases, with 11 bases between. The CDR3 extends over 14 amino acids. Germline V CDR1 and CDR2: SGHTS, YDEGEE.

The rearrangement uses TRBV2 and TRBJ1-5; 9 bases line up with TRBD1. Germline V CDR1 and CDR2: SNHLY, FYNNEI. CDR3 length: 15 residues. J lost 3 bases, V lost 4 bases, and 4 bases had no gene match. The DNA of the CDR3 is TGTGCCAGCAGTGTGGACAGGGGTTACAATCAGCCCCAGCATTTT. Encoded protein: CASSVDRGYNQPQHF.

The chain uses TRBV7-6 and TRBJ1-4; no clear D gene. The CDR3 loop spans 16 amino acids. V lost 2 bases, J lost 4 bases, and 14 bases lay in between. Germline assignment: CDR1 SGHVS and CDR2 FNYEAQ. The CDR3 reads CASSLNIPGSNEKLFF. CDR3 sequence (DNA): TGTGCCAGCAGCTTAAATATTCCAGGAAGTAATGAAAAACTGTTTTTT.

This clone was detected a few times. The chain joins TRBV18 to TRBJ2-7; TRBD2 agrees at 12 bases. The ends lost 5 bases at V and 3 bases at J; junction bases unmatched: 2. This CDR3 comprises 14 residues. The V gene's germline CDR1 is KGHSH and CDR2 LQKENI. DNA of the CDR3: TGTGCCAGCTCAGGACTAGCGGGGATCTACGAGCAGTACTTC. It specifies CASSGLAGIYEQYF. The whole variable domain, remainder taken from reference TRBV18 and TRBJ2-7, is NAGVMQNPRHLVRRRGQEARLRCSPMKGHSHVYWYRQLPEEGLKFMVYLQKENIIDESGMPKERFSAEFPKEGPSILRIQQVVRGDSAAYFCASSGLAGIYEQYFGPGTRLTVT.

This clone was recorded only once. Here the CDR3 reads CATSTRWGGTEAFF. The CDR3 coding sequence is TGTGCCACCAGCACCCGGTGGGGGGGCACTGAAGCTTTCTTT. The chain employs TRBV15 and TRBJ1-1; a possible D gene is TRBD1 (5 bases). From germline, CDR1 is LNHNV and CDR2 YYDKDF (reference sequence). The CDR3 length is 14 residues. V was pared by 4 bases and J by 4 bases, with 13 bases between.

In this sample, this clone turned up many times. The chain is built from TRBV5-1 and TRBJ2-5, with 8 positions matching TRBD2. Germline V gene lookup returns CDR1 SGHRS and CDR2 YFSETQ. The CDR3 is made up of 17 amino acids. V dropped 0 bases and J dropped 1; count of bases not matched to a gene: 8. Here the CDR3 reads CASSLGAAGASQETQYF. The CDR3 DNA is TGCGCCAGCAGCTTGGGGGCAGCGGGAGCTTCCCAAGAGACCCAGTACTTC.

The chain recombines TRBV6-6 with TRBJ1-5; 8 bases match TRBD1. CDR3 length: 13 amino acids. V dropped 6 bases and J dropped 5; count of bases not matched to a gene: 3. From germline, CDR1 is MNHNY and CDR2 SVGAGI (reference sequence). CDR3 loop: CASSQGAYQPQHF. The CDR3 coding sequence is TGTGCCAGCAGCCAGGGGGCCTATCAGCCCCAGCATTTT.

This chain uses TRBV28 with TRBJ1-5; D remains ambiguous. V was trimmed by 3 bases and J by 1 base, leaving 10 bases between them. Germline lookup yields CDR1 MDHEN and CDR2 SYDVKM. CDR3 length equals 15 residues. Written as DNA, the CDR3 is TGTGCCAGCAGTTTCGCAGGTGGGAGCAATCAGCCCCAGCATTTT. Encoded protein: CASSFAGGSNQPQHF. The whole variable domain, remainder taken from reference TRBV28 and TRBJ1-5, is DVKVTQSSRYLVKRTGEKVFLECVQDMDHENMFWYRQDPGLGLRLIYFSYDVKMKEKGDIPEGYSVSREKKERFSLILESASTNQTSMYLCASSFAGGSNQPQHFGDGTRLSIL.